The rows below give T cell receptor beta chains drawn from one sample of a study of OX40 agonist ivuxolimab in advanced cancers. Assay used: immunoSEQ multiplex PCR; TCRdb lists only in-frame clones, some missing. The table has 30,000 to 40,000 clones, roughly nine tenths seen once. The sample was CD4+ or CD8+ T cells sorted from blood, taken in a trial of the OX40 agonist ivuxolimab. Receptor source: an adult with an advanced solid tumor such as melanoma, head and neck, liver or kidney cancer. CDR3s include the opening cysteine and the closing phenylalanine or tryptophan. The D gene is left open where the match is weak. The listing skips clone size in some rows; elsewhere it reads once, few, many or a size class.

TRBJ2-3 | TRBD1 | . | TRBV7-2 | TGTGCCAGCAGCTTAGGGGACAGGGTGGCAGATACGCAGTATTTT | CASSLGDRVADTQYF
TRBJ2-3 | TRBD2 | . | TRBV5-4 | TGTGCCAGCAGCTTTGGGGCTAGCGGGAGCTGGACAGATACGCAGTATTTT | CASSFGASGSWTDTQYF
TRBJ1-2 | . | few | TRBV19 | TGTGCCAGTTACTTGGAAGGACCATGGGGCTACACCTTC | CASYLEGPWGYTF
TRBJ1-5 | . | . | TRBV7-9 | TGTGCCAGCAGCTCCGGGGTAACGGGCCAGCCCCAGCATTTT | CASSSGVTGQPQHF
TRBJ2-5 | TRBD2 | . | TRBV28 | TGTGCCAGCAGTCTGGGCGGGGGAGGGGAAGAGACCCAGTACTTC | CASSLGGGGEETQYF
TRBJ2-7 | TRBD2 | . | TRBV11-3 | TGTGCCAGCAGTTCCCCAGGCTCTCGGACTAGCAACTTCCACGAGCAGTACTTC | CASSSPGSRTSNFHEQYF
TRBJ1-6 | . | . | TRBV7-9 | TGTGCCAGCAGCTCAGGATCTGCTGGACGTTCATTTAATTCACCCCTCCACTTT | CASSSGSAGRSFNSPLHF
TRBJ2-1 | TRBD2 | once | TRBV5-1 | TGCGCCAGCAGCACCCGTCCGACCGAGCGGGATTCCTACAATGAGCAGTTCTTC | CASSTRPTERDSYNEQFF
TRBJ2-3 | TRBD2 | . | TRBV6-5 | TGTGCCAGCAGTTCCCGGCGGGAGACAGATACGCAGTATTTT | CASSSRRETDTQYF
TRBJ1-2 | TRBD1 | . | TRBV19 | TGTGCCAGTACAGGGGGCGTTAATGGCTACACCTTC | CASTGGVNGYTF
TRBJ1-1 | TRBD1 | . | TRBV7-2 | TGTGCCAGCAGCTACCGGACAGGGGGGACTGAAGCTTTCTTT | CASSYRTGGTEAFF
TRBJ1-4 | . | . | TRBV6-6 | TGTGCCAGCAGTTATGGGACTAGTAATGAAAAACTGTTTTTT | CASSYGTSNEKLFF
TRBJ2-5 | TRBD2 | . | TRBV11-2 | TGTGCCAGCAGCTCAATCTGGACTAGACGACCACAAGAGACCCAGTACTTC | CASSSIWTRRPQETQYF
TRBJ2-3 | . | . | TRBV7-3 | TGTGCCAGCAGCCTAAGGGGAACAGATGCGCAGTATTTT | CASSLRGTDAQYF
TRBJ1-4 | . | . | TRBV18 | TGTGCCAGCTCGGACAATGAAAAACTGTTTTTT | CASSDNEKLFF
TRBJ2-7 | . | . | TRBV9 | TGTGCCAGCAGCGTAGGAATGGAGATTTACGAGCAGTACTTC | CASSVGMEIYEQYF
TRBJ2-7 | TRBD1 | once | TRBV7-9 | TGTGCCAGCAGCTTATCCACAGGGGCCTCCTCCTACGAGCAGTACTTC | CASSLSTGASSYEQYF
TRBJ2-3 | TRBD2 | . | TRBV4-1 | TGCGCCAGCAGCCAAGTGGGACTAGCGGGAGTGGCAGATACGCAGTATTTT | CASSQVGLAGVADTQYF
TRBJ2-6 | . | . | TRBV7-2 | TGTGCCAGCAGGCCTCCCCTCTCTGGGGCCAACGTCCTGACTTTC | CASRPPLSGANVLTF
TRBJ1-2 | TRBD1 | . | TRBV29-1 | TGCAGCGCCGACGACAGGGCTAACTATGGCTACACCTTC | CSADDRANYGYTF
TRBJ2-7 | . | . | TRBV5-6 | TGTGCCAGCAGCTTCCGGGGGCGCGGGTCCTCCGAGCAGTACTTC | CASSFRGRGSSEQYF
TRBJ1-2 | TRBD1 | . | TRBV6-6 | TGTGCCAGCAGAAGAGGACAGGCTAACTATGGCTACACCTTC | CASRRGQANYGYTF
TRBJ1-1 | . | . | TRBV5-1 | TGCGCCAGCAGCTCCCGGGAGGGTGGTGAAGCTTTCTTT | CASSSREGGEAFF
TRBJ1-3 | . | . | TRBV5-1 | TGCGCCAGCAGCTTGGACCCGGGATCGTTCTCTGGAAACACCATATATTTT | CASSLDPGSFSGNTIYF
TRBJ2-5 | TRBD2 | . | TRBV11-2 | TGTGCCAGCAGCTTCCTAGAGTCGGGAGGGGAGACCCAGTACTTC | CASSFLESGGETQYF
TRBJ2-7 | . | . | TRBV10-3 | TGTGCCACCTACCCAACAGACGGCAAAAGGGGCGAGCAGTACTTC | CATYPTDGKRGEQYF